This TCR beta chain was observed in a study of human T cells and chemical hapten exposure. Time point reported: patch test 3, about 24 weeks after DPC sensitization. Treatment noted: therapeutic diphenylcyclopropenone sensitization with weekly scalp DPC. From the RACE reads, TCRdb called clonotypes with MiXCR, one entry per CDR3 protein. This sample yields about 82,000 distinct CDR3 sequences, of which approximately 13% are seen a single time; 5.7% belongs to the top ten. This clonotype was obtained from a woman in her fifties or sixties with alopecia areata. Some clones in this sample may be carry-over from other donors' samples. The starting material was whole blood, obtained in connection with sensitization to the hapten diphenylcyclopropenone (DPC).

The CDR3 DNA reads TGTGCCAGCAGCCAAGGTGCGTCGGGCGGCTACACCTTC. Its translation: CASSQGASGGYTF. The chain is built from TRBV3-1 and TRBJ1-2; D is unresolved. The V gene lost 1 base and the J gene lost 8 bases, with 11 bases spanning the gap. From germline, CDR1 is LGHDT and CDR2 YNNKEL (reference sequence). The CDR3 runs 13 residues. The whole variable domain, filled in from reference TRBV3-1 and TRBJ1-2, reads DTAVSQTPKYLVTQMGNDKSIKCEQNLGHDTMYWYKQDSKKFLKIMFSYNNKELIINETVPNRFSPKSPDKAHLNLHINSLELGDSAVYFCASSQGASGGYTFGSGTRLTVV.